This TCR beta chain appears in the sequencing data of a study of blood T cell repertoires in COVID-19. Overall study: Spain, Italy and the United States supplied samples that represented acute and convalescent COVID-19. PBMCs, B-cell-depleted T cells, or T cells provided the cDNA or gDNA that made up the material.

Seattle patients were enrolled during active infection and followed longitudinally. Original analysis: It was from reference gene primer amplification that nucleated cell counts were estimated. Profiling relied on immunoSEQ multiplex PCR, and the TCRdb table lists in-frame clones only, not all of them. V and J calls and clone size are as listed in that table; D and trimming were resolved from the DNA. The sample has approximately 350,000 clones, 89% seen once. The V gene's germline CDR1 is MGHRA and CDR2 YSYEKL. This CDR3 is 15 amino acids long. V lost 6 bases to trimming and J lost 2 bases, with 13 bases between them.

This chain joins TRBV4-1 and TRBJ1-4; perhaps TRBD1 as D (6 bases). Sample: peripheral blood. The receptor's source is a woman aged 25 to 45 with COVID-19, enrolled during active disease. The CDR3 spells CASRSMQGTNEKLFF. CDR3 in DNA: TGCGCCAGCAGGTCCATGCAGGGGACTAATGAAAAACTGTTTTTT.